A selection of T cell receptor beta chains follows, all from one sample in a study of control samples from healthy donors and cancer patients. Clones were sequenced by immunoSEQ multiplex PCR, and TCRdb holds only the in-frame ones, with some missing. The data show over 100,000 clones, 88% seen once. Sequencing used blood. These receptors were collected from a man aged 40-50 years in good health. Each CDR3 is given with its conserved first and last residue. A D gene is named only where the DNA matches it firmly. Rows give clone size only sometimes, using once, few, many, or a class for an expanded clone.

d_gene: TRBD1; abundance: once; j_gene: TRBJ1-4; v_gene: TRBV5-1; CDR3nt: TGCGCCAGCAGCTTCCAGGGGGCTAATGAAAAACTGTTTTTT; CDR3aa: CASSFQGANEKLFF
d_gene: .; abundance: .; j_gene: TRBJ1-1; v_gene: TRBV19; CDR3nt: TGTGCCAGTAGTATAGCCAGTAACACTGAAGCTTTCTTT; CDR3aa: CASSIASNTEAFF
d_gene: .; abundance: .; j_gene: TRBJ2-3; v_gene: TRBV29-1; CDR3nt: TGCAGCGTTGAGGGGGTTTCAGATACGCAGTATTTT; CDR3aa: CSVEGVSDTQYF
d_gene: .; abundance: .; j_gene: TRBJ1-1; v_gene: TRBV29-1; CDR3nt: TGCAGCGTTGTTAGGGACACTGAAGCTTTCTTT; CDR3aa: CSVVRDTEAFF
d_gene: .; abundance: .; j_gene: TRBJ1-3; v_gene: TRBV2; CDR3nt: TGTGCCACATACCGCGGGAGCTCTGGAAACACCATATATTTT; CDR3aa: CATYRGSSGNTIYF
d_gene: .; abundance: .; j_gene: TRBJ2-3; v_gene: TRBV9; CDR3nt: TGTGCCAGCAGCCCCGACACCCCGGGAGTCCAAGTCGCAGATACGCAGTATTTT; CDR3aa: CASSPDTPGVQVADTQYF
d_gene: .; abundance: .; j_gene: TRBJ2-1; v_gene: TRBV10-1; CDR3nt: TGCGCCAGCAGTGACTACAGCTTTCCCTCCTACAATGAGCAGTTCTTC; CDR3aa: CASSDYSFPSYNEQFF
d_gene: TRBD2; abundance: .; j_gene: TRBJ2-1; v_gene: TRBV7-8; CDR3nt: TGTGCCAGCAGCTTATATGGGACTAGCGGGGAGCACAATGAGCAGTTCTTC; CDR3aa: CASSLYGTSGEHNEQFF
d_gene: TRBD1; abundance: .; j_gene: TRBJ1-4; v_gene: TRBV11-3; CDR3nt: TGTGCCAGCAGCTCCCGACAGGGCCTTAATGAAAAACTGTTTTTT; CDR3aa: CASSSRQGLNEKLFF
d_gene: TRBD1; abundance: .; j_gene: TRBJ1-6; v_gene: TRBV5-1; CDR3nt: TGCGCCAGCAGCTTGGAGAGGGGGCGATCACCCCTCCACTTT; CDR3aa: CASSLERGRSPLHF
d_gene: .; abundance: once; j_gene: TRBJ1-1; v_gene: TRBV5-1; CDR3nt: TGCGCCAGCAGCCTCAGGGGAAACACTGAAGCTTTCTTT; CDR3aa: CASSLRGNTEAFF
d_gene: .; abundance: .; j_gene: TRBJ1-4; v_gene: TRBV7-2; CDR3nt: TGTGCCAGCAGCTCGACGCCCCTCCCCACTAATGAAAAACTGTTTTTT; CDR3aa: CASSSTPLPTNEKLFF
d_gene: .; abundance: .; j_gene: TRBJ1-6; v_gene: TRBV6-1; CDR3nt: TGTGCCAGCAGTGAAAGAAGAGGGAACTCAGGATCACCCCTCCACTTT; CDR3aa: CASSERRGNSGSPLHF
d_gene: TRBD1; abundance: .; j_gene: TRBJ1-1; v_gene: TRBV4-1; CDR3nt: TGCGCCAGCAGCCAAGGTCGGGGACAGCTGAACACTGAAGCTTTCTTT; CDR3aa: CASSQGRGQLNTEAFF
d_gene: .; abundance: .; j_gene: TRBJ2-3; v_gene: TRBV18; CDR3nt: TGTGCCAGCTCACCCGCCGACAGCCACACAGATACGCAGTATTTT; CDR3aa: CASSPADSHTDTQYF
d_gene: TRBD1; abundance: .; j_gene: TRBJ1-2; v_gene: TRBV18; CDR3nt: TGTGCCAGCTCACCTGGACAGGGCTCTGGCTATGGCTACACCTTC; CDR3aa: CASSPGQGSGYGYTF
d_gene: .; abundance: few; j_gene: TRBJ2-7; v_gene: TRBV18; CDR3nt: TGTGCCAGCTCCCCAATGGCACGGGTTGTACGGGGACACGAGCAGTACTTC; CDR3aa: CASSPMARVVRGHEQYF
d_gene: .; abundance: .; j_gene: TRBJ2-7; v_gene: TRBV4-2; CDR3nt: TGTGCCAGCAGCCAAATCGGGTCCTACGAGCAGTACTTC; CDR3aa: CASSQIGSYEQYF
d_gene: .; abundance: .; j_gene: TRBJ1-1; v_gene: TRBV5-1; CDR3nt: TGCGCCAGCAGCGGGGGACGTTGGAACACTGAAGCTTTCTTT; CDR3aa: CASSGGRWNTEAFF
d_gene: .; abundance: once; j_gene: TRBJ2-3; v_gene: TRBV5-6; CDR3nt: TGTGCCAGCAGCTTGCAGGGTCGGGATACGCAGTATTTT; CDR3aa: CASSLQGRDTQYF
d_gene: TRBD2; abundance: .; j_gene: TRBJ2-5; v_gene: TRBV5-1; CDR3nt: TGCGCCAGTCTTAGCGGGGGGGCCGGGGAGACCCAGTACTTC; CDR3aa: CASLSGGAGETQYF
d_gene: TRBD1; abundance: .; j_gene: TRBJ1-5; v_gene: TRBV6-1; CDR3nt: TGTGCCAGCAGTGAATTTGGACAGGGGATCAATCAGCCCCAGCATTTT; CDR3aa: CASSEFGQGINQPQHF
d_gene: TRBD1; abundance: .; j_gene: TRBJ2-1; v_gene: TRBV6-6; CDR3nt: TGTGCCAGCAGTTATGGGCCAGGGGGATTTTACAATGAGCAGTTCTTC; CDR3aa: CASSYGPGGFYNEQFF
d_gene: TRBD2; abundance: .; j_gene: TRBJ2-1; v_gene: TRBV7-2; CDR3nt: TGTGCCAGCAGCTTAGTAGCGGGGGGCCCCAATGAGCAGTTCTTC; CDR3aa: CASSLVAGGPNEQFF
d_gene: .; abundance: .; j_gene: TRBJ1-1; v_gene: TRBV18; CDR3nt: TGTGCCAGCTCACCGCTCGGACCGGGGGCAAGGTCGGAGCAGAACACTGAAGCTTTCTTT; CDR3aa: CASSPLGPGARSEQNTEAFF
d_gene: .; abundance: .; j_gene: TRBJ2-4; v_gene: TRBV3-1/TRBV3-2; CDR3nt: TGTGCCAGCAGCCAAGAGCAACTGTCATTAGCCAAAAACATTCAGTACTTC; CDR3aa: CASSQEQLSLAKNIQYF
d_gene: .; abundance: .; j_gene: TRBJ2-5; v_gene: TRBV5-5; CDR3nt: TGTGCCAGCAGCTCGGGACCTTTCGGGGAGACCCAGTACTTC; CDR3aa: CASSSGPFGETQYF
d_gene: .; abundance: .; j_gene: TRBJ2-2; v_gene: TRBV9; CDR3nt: TGTGCCAGCAGCGTAGTAAGGTACGGGTGCGGGGAGCTGTTTTTT; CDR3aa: CASSVVRYGCGELFF
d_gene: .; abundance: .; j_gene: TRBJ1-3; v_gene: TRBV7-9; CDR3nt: TGTGCCAGCAGCTTAGCTCCTGGAAACACCATATATTTT; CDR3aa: CASSLAPGNTIYF
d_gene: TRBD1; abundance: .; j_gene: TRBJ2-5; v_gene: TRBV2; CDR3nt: TGTGCCAGCAACCGGGACAGCCAAGAGACCCAGTACTTC; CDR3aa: CASNRDSQETQYF
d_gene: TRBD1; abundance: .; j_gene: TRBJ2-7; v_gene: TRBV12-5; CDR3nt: TGTGCTAGTGGTTTGGTCACAGGGGGCTTCTACGAGCAGTACTTC; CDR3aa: CASGLVTGGFYEQYF
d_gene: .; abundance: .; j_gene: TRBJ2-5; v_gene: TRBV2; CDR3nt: TGTGCCAGCAGTGGGTTCGGACAAAAAGAGACCCAGTACTTC; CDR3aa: CASSGFGQKETQYF
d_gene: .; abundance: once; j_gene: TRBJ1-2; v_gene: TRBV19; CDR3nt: TGTGCCAGTAGTATGGAGACAGGCCTCTATGGCTACACCTTC; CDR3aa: CASSMETGLYGYTF
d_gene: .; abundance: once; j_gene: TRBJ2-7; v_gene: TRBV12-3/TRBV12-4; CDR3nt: TGTGCCAGCAGCCAGCAAGACTACGAGCAGTACTTC; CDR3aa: CASSQQDYEQYF
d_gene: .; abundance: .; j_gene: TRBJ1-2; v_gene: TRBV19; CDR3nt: TGTGCCAGTAGTATAGAAGGATTTAGGCACTATGGCTACACCTTC; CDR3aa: CASSIEGFRHYGYTF
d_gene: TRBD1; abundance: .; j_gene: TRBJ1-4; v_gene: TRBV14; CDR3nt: TGTGCCAGCAGCTTTGACAGGGGGATCGAAAAACTGTTTTTT; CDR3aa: CASSFDRGIEKLFF
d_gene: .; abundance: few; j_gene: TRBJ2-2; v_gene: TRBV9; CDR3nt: TGTGCCAGCATCAGGGGTCCAGACACCGGGGAGCTGTTTTTT; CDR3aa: CASIRGPDTGELFF
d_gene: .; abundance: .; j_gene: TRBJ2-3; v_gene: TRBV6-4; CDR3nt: TGTGCCAGCAGCCACGGGGCAGGGCCGAGCACAGATACGCAGTATTTT; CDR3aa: CASSHGAGPSTDTQYF
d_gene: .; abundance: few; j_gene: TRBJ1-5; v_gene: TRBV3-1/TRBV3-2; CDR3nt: TGTGCCAGCAGCCAAGGTGCAGGGGGCAATCAGCCCCAGCATTTT; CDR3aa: CASSQGAGGNQPQHF